This T cell receptor beta chain emerged from a study of T cells in Graves' hyperthyroidism and ophthalmopathy (dated by TCRdb to between 2018 and 2020). About the study as a whole: To identify distinguishing TCR V-J signatures, a discovery cohort of 95 to 100 patients was used, comprising 43 with Graves' ophthalmopathy and about 59 with stable Graves' hyperthyroidism. An independent validation cohort of around 19 hyperthyroidism patients and 17 patients who later progressed to ophthalmopathy tested prospective prediction of ophthalmopathy. TCR Vbeta CDR3 sequencing of fewer than 150 peripheral blood samples (roughly 41 ophthalmopathy, under 80 hyperthyroidism and some 17 progressor patients) is reported in the paper. In more than five Graves' hyperthyroidism patients, the study also compared T-cell repertoires from thyroid tissue with T-cell repertoires from blood. The 100 discovery patients were randomly divided into training and test sets at a 7:3 ratio. Following sampling, methimazole starting at 30 mg daily was given to hyperthyroidism patients, and high-dose intravenous methylprednisolone was given to ophthalmopathy patients. General findings and caveats noted by the study authors: Most expanded thyroid clonotypes (frequency above 0.001) were also found in blood, which suggests that blood repertoires may mirror thyroid immune responses. In validation, the model predicted progression to ophthalmopathy a median of about 6.8 months before onset, with about 67% sensitivity and nearly 75% specificity. Sample size was not statistically predetermined, and blinding of investigators to group allocation was not performed. In cross-validation, a model built on a 13 V-J signature told ophthalmopathy apart from stable hyperthyroidism with 85% to 90% sensitivity and 81% to 82% specificity, and in testing the same model reached 80%/75%.

Graves' hyperthyroidism was defined as stable when no progression to ophthalmopathy occurred over 18 months of follow-up. Hyperthyroidism patients were newly diagnosed, with disease duration under 2 months, and aged 18 to 65 years. Exclusion was applied to patients with uncontrolled infections, other autoimmune diseases, pregnancy or lactation. Diagnoses were based on clinical symptoms, serum thyroxine and TRAb, thyroid ultrasound and orbital computed tomography. Trizol reagent was used to extract total RNA, and RNA quality was then checked on an Agilent 2100 Bioanalyzer. TCR beta CDR3 regions were amplified from RNA transcripts. A first-round RT-PCR of the TCR CDR3 used the HTBI primer set with the Qiagen OneStep RT-PCR kit. Libraries were constructed in a second round of multiplex PCR, after which size selection and purification were carried out. Paired-end sequencing of the libraries was performed with 100 bp reads on an Illumina HiSeq2000. Regarding the original processing steps: SOAPnuke was used to process the raw data, removing reads that contained adapters or uncalled bases, had a mean Phred below 15, or lacked an exact match to the constant primer or identifier. High-quality paired reads were merged using COPE v1.2.5, and each unique nucleotide sequence was defined as a clonotype. MiTCR v1.1 was used to align the clonotypes against IMGT TRBV, TRBD and TRBJ reference segments. Analysis was restricted to V-J combinations with a frequency above 0.0001, which covered roughly 99% of repertoires. A TCS score was defined as the ratio of F50 (clonal expansion) to E x V (chaos), with BLOSUM62-based TCRdist applied between CDR3 peptides within each V-J. Welch's t-statistics and random forest reduced 514 V-J features to 13, which were used in a naive Bayes classifier (R e1071). The Morisita-Horn index was used to measure how similar the thyroid and blood repertoires were. TCRdb took the public reads, trimmed them with fastp at Q25, ran MiXCR for clone calling and kept in-frame beta chains. Merged by CDR3 protein, the rows form single entries marked with the most common genes and DNA. TCRdb assigned the V and J calls; the authors' analysis was not used. In this sample the table shows roughly 570,000 distinct CDR3 sequences, about 43% of which occur a single time. Around 7.7% of the sample lies in the top ten.

Cut back by 1 base and 4 bases, the V and J ends lie 16 bases apart. The germline V gene encodes CDR1 LGHNA and CDR2 YSLEER. There are 17 amino acids in the CDR3, from cysteine to phenylalanine inclusive. The DNA shown is the 51-base CDR3, in frame from base 1. This clonotype was counted between two and nine times. This receptor's antigen is unknown. Base quality data are lacking; no much larger clone is found one base away. This clonotype originated in a woman between 18 and 29 years old with Graves' hyperthyroidism. Material for sequencing was peripheral blood or thyroid tissue (not recorded which). Rearrangement joined TRBV4-3 to TRBJ2-2; a tentative D match to TRBD2 spans 7 bases. The sequence in DNA is TGCGCCAGCAGCCAAGGGGGGGGCGGGAGAGCCACCGGGGAGCTGTTTTTT. Its protein is CASSQGGGGRATGELFF.